A selection of T cell receptor beta chains follows, all from one sample in a study of graft-versus-host responses after intestinal transplantation. Using immunoSEQ multiplex PCR, the repertoire was profiled, and TCRdb retains in-frame clones only, with some absent. The sample includes about 130,000 clones, 90% to 95% of them seen just once. These TCRs are of unknown antigen specificity. Sequenced here: unstimulated CD4+ T cells sorted from spleen or lymph node cells, sampled before intestinal transplant. The receptor set was obtained from a human donor who received an intestinal transplant. Both conserved end residues are part of each CDR3. Each record gives: CDR3 length, clone size, D gene, J gene, V gene, CDR3 protein, CDR3 DNA. The D gene is left open where the match is weak. Expanded clones are given a class, and other clones once, few, many or no size at all.

14 NA NA TRBJ2-5 TRBV5-1 CASSLALGEETQYF TGCGCCAGCAGCTTGGCCTTGGGGGAAGAGACCCAGTACTTC
15 NA NA TRBJ1-5 TRBV7-8 CASSFRGIGNQPQHF TGTGCCAGCAGCTTTCGGGGGATTGGCAATCAGCCCCAGCATTTT
15 NA NA TRBJ2-1 TRBV5-1 CASSFGGAAYNEQFF TGCGCCAGCAGCTTCGGAGGGGCGGCCTACAATGAGCAGTTCTTC
14 NA NA TRBJ2-5 TRBV5-4 CASSRSLSVETQYF TGTGCCAGCAGCCGGTCCCTTTCAGTAGAGACCCAGTACTTC
14 NA NA TRBJ1-2 TRBV27 CASSFRGTNYGYTF TGTGCCAGCAGTTTTAGGGGTACTAACTATGGCTACACCTTC
10 NA NA TRBJ1-4 TRBV30 CAWGGEKLFF TGTGCCTGGGGAGGTGAAAAACTGTTTTTT
14 NA TRBD1 TRBJ2-3 TRBV10-3 CAIKDRASTDTQYF TGTGCCATCAAGGACAGGGCTAGCACAGATACGCAGTATTTT
15 once NA TRBJ1-3 TRBV6-5 CASRSPAGQGNTIYF TGTGCCAGCAGATCCCCAGCAGGGCAAGGAAACACCATATATTTT
15 NA NA TRBJ1-6 TRBV5-1 CASSPEWMTGSPLHF TGCGCCAGCAGCCCCGAATGGATGACGGGCTCACCCCTCCACTTT
13 NA NA TRBJ1-3 TRBV19 CATRQVGGNTIYF TGTGCCACGAGACAGGTGGGGGGAAACACCATATATTTT
11 NA NA TRBJ1-6 TRBV30 CAWSENSPLHF TGTGCCTGGAGTGAGAATTCACCCCTCCACTTT
13 NA NA TRBJ2-2 TRBV18 CASSFGFTGELFF TGTGCCAGCTCCTTCGGCTTCACCGGGGAGCTGTTTTTT
13 NA NA TRBJ1-2 TRBV2 CASSVNSEDGYTF TGTGCCAGCAGTGTAAACAGTGAGGACGGCTACACCTTC
12 NA NA TRBJ2-5 TRBV7-3 CASSLDGETQYF TGTGCCAGCAGCTTAGACGGAGAGACCCAGTACTTC
12 NA NA TRBJ1-1 TRBV5-4 CASSLDSLEAFF TGTGCCAGCAGCTTGGACAGCCTTGAAGCTTTCTTT
14 NA NA TRBJ2-5 TRBV6-1 CASSEAQGGETQYF TGTGCCAGCAGTGAAGCGCAGGGGGGGGAGACCCAGTACTTC
15 NA TRBD2 TRBJ2-1 TRBV6-1 CASSAGTRYQGEQFF TGTGCCAGCAGTGCCGGGACTAGATATCAGGGTGAGCAGTTCTTC
15 NA NA TRBJ2-2 TRBV6-5 CASSPPTGRAGELFF TGTGCCAGCAGTCCCCCGACAGGGAGGGCCGGGGAGCTGTTTTTT
14 NA TRBD1 TRBJ2-7 TRBV5-1 CASSQGQGGHEQYF TGCGCCAGCAGCCAGGGACAGGGAGGCCACGAGCAGTACTTC
14 NA NA TRBJ2-7 TRBV2 CASSLQGRSYEQYF TGTGCCAGCTCATTACAGGGAAGGTCCTACGAGCAGTACTTC
11 NA NA TRBJ2-7 TRBV5-6 CASSLGYEQYF TGTGCCAGCAGCTTGGGGTACGAGCAGTACTTC
16 NA NA TRBJ1-3 TRBV13 CASSVRRGGAGNTIYF TGTGCCAGCAGCGTTCGGAGGGGGGGAGCTGGAAACACCATATATTTT
13 NA NA TRBJ1-6 TRBV5-1 CASSPRGSSPLHF TGCGCCAGCAGCCCCCGCGGTAGTTCACCCCTCCACTTT
15 NA NA TRBJ2-5 TRBV11-3 CASSLGGPTRETQYF TGTGCCAGCAGCTTAGGAGGTCCGACGCGAGAGACCCAGTACTTC
15 NA TRBD2 TRBJ2-1 TRBV18 CASSPPSGGINEQFF TGTGCCAGCTCACCACCAAGCGGGGGGATCAATGAGCAGTTCTTC
15 NA TRBD2 TRBJ2-3 TRBV2 CASSQGLAGPDTQYF TGTGCCAGCAGCCAGGGACTAGCGGGGCCCGATACGCAGTATTTT
14 NA NA TRBJ1-1 TRBV7-2 CASRQAMMNTEAFF TGTGCCAGCAGACAAGCCATGATGAACACTGAAGCTTTCTTT
16 NA TRBD2 TRBJ2-1 TRBV29-1 CSVATGRGASYNEQFF TGCAGCGTTGCGACTGGGCGGGGGGCGTCCTACAATGAGCAGTTCTTC
17 NA NA TRBJ1-6 TRBV6-4 CASTIFQGSSYNSPLHF TGTGCCAGCACTATCTTCCAAGGGAGCTCCTATAATTCACCCCTCCACTTT